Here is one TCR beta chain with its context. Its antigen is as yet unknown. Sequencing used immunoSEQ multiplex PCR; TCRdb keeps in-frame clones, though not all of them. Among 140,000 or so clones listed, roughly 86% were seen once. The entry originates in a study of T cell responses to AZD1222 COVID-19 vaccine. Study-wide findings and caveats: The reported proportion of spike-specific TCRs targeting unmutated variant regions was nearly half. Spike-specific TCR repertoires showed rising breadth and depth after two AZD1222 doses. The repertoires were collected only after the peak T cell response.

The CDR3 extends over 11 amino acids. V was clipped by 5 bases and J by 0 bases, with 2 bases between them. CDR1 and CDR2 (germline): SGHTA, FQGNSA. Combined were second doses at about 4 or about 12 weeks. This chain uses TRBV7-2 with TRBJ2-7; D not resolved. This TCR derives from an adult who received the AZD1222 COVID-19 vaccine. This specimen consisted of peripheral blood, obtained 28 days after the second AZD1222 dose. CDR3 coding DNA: TGTGCCAGCAGCCACTCCTACGAGCAGTACTTC. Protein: CASSHSYEQYF.